This is a list of T cell receptor beta chains from one sample in a study of T cell repertoires in cytomegalovirus infection. TCRdb analysed the reads with MiXCR anew, one entry per CDR3 protein. Of 200,000 or so distinct CDR3 sequences detected, 35% to 40% appear once; the ten largest clones hold 55% to 60%. These receptors have no known antigen. The sequencing used CD8+ T cells from cultured PBMCs, collected from culture after CMV antigen stimulation. The receptors here all came from a human donor in good health (CMV status not recorded). Some clones in this sample may be carry-over from other donors' samples. Each CDR3 is given with its conserved first and last residue. The order of the fields is J gene, D gene, V gene, clone size, CDR3 DNA, CDR3 protein. The D gene is left open where the match is weak. Expanded clones get a size class; other rows say once, few or many, or leave the size out.

>TRBJ2-1|TRBD1|TRBV11-3|few
TGTGCCAGCAGCGAAGGGGGCGCCTACAATGAGCAGTTCTTC
CASSEGGAYNEQFF
>TRBJ2-5|TRBD1|TRBV6-8|few
TGTGCCAGCAGTTTCGGACAGGGGGAAGAGACCCAGTACTTC
CASSFGQGEETQYF
>TRBJ2-1|-|TRBV27|-
TGTGCCAGCACCTTTATAGGGCCGAACAATGAGCAGTTCTTC
CASTFIGPNNEQFF
>TRBJ1-6|-|TRBV11-1|-
TGTGCCAGCAGCAAGAGACAGGTCAATTCACCCCTCCACTTT
CASSKRQVNSPLHF
>TRBJ1-4|-|TRBV12-3/TRBV12-4|-
TGTGCCAGTGCGTCGGCAGCAACTAATGAAAAACTGTTTTTT
CASASAATNEKLFF
>TRBJ2-1|-|TRBV12-3/TRBV12-4|few
TGTGCCAGCAGTCTTAGTGGAAGTTTGTACAATGAGCAGTTCTTC
CASSLSGSLYNEQFF
>TRBJ2-7|-|TRBV6-1|-
TGTGCCAGCAGTGAACGACAGGTCTACGAGCAGTACTTC
CASSERQVYEQYF
>TRBJ2-2|TRBD2|TRBV7-2|-
TGTGCCAGCAGCTTACTAGCGGGGGCCACCGGGGAGCTGTTTTTT
CASSLLAGATGELFF
>TRBJ2-5|-|TRBV7-8|-
TGTGCCAGCAGCCTGGGGAGAGTACCGTACCAAGAGACCCAGTACTTC
CASSLGRVPYQETQYF
>TRBJ2-1|-|TRBV7-3|few
TGTGCCAGCAGCCCCCGTCCCGAACATTACAATGAGCAGTTCTTC
CASSPRPEHYNEQFF
>TRBJ2-5|TRBD1|TRBV6-5|-
TGTGCCAGCAGGGGGACAGGGATTTGGGAGACCCAGTACTTC
CASRGTGIWETQYF
>TRBJ1-3|-|TRBV7-9|few
TGTGCCAGCATCCAGGAGGAGGCGGGATCTGGAAACACCATATATTTT
CASIQEEAGSGNTIYF
>TRBJ2-7|-|TRBV23-1|few
TGCGCCAGCAGTCAATCGTACAACTACGAGCAGTACTTC
CASSQSYNYEQYF
>TRBJ2-7|-|TRBV29-1|few
TGCAGCGTTGAACTGGCAGGGGTATCCTACGAGCAGTACTTC
CSVELAGVSYEQYF
>TRBJ2-1|-|TRBV7-8|few
TGTGCCAGCAGCTTAGAACAGTTCTGGGAGCAGTTCTTC
CASSLEQFWEQFF
>TRBJ1-1|-|TRBV7-6|-
TGTGCCAGCAGCTTAGTTCTGATGAACACTGAAGCTTTCTTT
CASSLVLMNTEAFF
>TRBJ2-2|TRBD2|TRBV6-5|few
TGTGCCAGCAGTTACCAACTAGCGGGCCTAGGCTTGACCGGGGAGCTGTTTTTT
CASSYQLAGLGLTGELFF
>TRBJ2-1|-|TRBV28|-
TGTGCCAGCAGTTTAGGGGAAGCGGTGGGCTTTGAGCAGTTCTTC
CASSLGEAVGFEQFF
>TRBJ1-1|-|TRBV2|-
TGTGCCAGCACATTCCTAAGTATGAACACTGAAGCTTTCTTT
CASTFLSMNTEAFF
>TRBJ2-3|TRBD2|TRBV5-8|-
TGTGCCAGCAGCCTCAAGCGGGAGCAAGACACAGATACGCAGTATTTT
CASSLKREQDTDTQYF